These 17 T cell receptor beta chains were all obtained from the same sample, sequenced in a study of shared clonotypes between healthy human individuals. Assay: immunoSEQ multiplex PCR; the TCRdb copy retains only in-frame clones and omits some. The table has approximately 2.5 million clones, approximately 93% seen once. Sequenced material: naive CD4+ T cells from PBMCs. As for subset: CD45RA+ positively selected. These receptors were collected from a man aged 18 to 29 in good health. Some clones in this sample may be carry-over from other donors' samples.

About this clone: Other nucleotide sequences in the sample specify the same CDR3. This chain joins TRBV5-1 and TRBJ2-2; D perhaps matches TRBD2 (6 bases). The CDR3 is 15 amino acids. Germline CDR1 reads SGHRS; CDR2 reads YFSETQ. Trimming pared 2 bases from V and 2 bases from J, leaving 10 bases between. The CDR3: CASSFGGSNTGELFF. CDR3 bases: TGCGCCAGCAGCTTTGGGGGGTCTAACACCGGGGAGCTGTTTTTT. The whole variable domain, filled in from reference TRBV5-1 and TRBJ2-2, reads KAGVTQTPRYLIKTRGQQVTLSCSPISGHRSVSWYQQTPGQGLQFLFEYFSETQRNKGNFPGRFSGRQFSNSRSEMNVSTLELGDSALYLCASSFGGSNTGELFFGEGSRLTVL.

This chain links TRBV7-3 with TRBJ2-7; TRBD2 matches at 8 bases. CDR3 length: 15 amino acids. With 1 base clipped from V and 5 bases from J, the junction kept 7 bases outside the gene matches. CDR1 and CDR2 (germline): SGHTA, FQGTGA. The CDR3 nucleotides read TGTGCCAGCAGCTTAATCGGCGGGAGGTTCGACGAGCAGTACTTC. Translating it yields CASSLIGGRFDEQYF.

The rearrangement links TRBV2 to TRBJ2-4; tentative D call: TRBD1 (5 bases). The CDR3 loop spans 14 amino acids. The ends were cut back, 6 bases at V and 2 bases at J, with 11 bases in the middle. CDR1 and CDR2 from the germline V gene are SNHLY and FYNNEI. CDR3 sequence: CASRATGTKNIQYF. CDR3 DNA: TGTGCCAGCAGGGCTACAGGAACCAAAAACATTCAGTACTTC.

The chain combines TRBV5-8 with TRBJ1-4, with no clear D. V was pared by 3 bases and J by 8 bases, with 11 bases between. This CDR3 is built from 13 residues. Per germline, CDR1 SGHTS and CDR2 YDEGEE. The CDR3, as DNA: TGTGCCAGCAGCTCCCAAGGACCGGAAAAACTGTTTTTT. Translated, it gives CASSSQGPEKLFF.

This clone was detected once. Because the CDR3's place on the DNA is in doubt, the DNA is left out and the CDR3 is given as listed by TCRdb. The chain uses TRBV6-5 and TRBJ2-1; the table's D gene call, TRBD2, was not cross checked with the DNA. The length of the CDR3 is 15 amino acids, counting both ends. CDR1 is MNHEY, CDR2 SVGAGI, per germline. Here the CDR3 reads CASATGGYFGNEQFF.

The genes are TRBV2 and TRBJ2-1, with D tentatively TRBD1 or TRBD2 (5 bases each). This CDR3 has 16 amino acids. The V and J ends lost 5 bases and 3 bases respectively, with 17 bases between them. Germline V gene lookup returns CDR1 SNHLY and CDR2 FYNNEI. The CDR3, as DNA: TGTGCCAGCAGTAACCCCGGGACCGCACTCTACAATGAGCAGTTCTTC. Protein: CASSNPGTALYNEQFF.

This clone was counted a few times. CDR3 coding DNA: TGCGCCAGCGAACCTAGCGGGGTCGCGAACACCGGGGAGCTGTTTTTT. This gives the protein CASEPSGVANTGELFF. V gene TRBV4-1 combines with J gene TRBJ2-2; the match to TRBD2 covers 9 bases. The germline gives CDR1 MGHRA, CDR2 YSYEKL. With V trimmed by 8 bases and J by 0 bases, 7 bases remained unmatched. The CDR3 runs 16 residues.

V usage is TRBV27 and J usage is TRBJ2-7; 11 bases fit TRBD2. The ends lost 0 bases at V and 2 bases at J; junction bases unmatched: 3. Per the germline V gene, CDR1 is MNHEY and CDR2 is SMNVEV (reference sequence). The CDR3 contains 16 residues. CDR3 residues: CASSLSGLADTYEQYF. The CDR3 bases are TGTGCCAGCAGTTTATCGGGACTAGCGGATACCTACGAGCAGTACTTC.

The chain combines TRBV7-9 with TRBJ2-3; D assignment may be TRBD1 or TRBD2 (5 bases each). Trimming removed 0 bases at V and 2 bases at J, with 15 bases between. CDR3 size: 17 residues. Germline V CDR1 and CDR2: SEHNR, FQNEAQ (reference sequence). CDR3 protein: CASSLAPGTGYTDTQYF. CDR3 nucleotide sequence: TGTGCCAGCAGCTTAGCGCCCGGGACGGGTTACACAGATACGCAGTATTTT.

The CDR3 loop reads CASSLGGVIYEQYF. The DNA for the CDR3 is TGCGCCAGCAGCTTGGGAGGGGTGATCTACGAGCAGTACTTC. The rearrangement links TRBV5-1 to TRBJ2-7; either TRBD1 or TRBD2 may supply D (5 bases each). The CDR3 is made up of 14 amino acids. The ends were cut back, 0 bases at V and 3 bases at J, with 10 bases in the middle. Germline CDR1 and CDR2: SGHRS and YFSETQ.

The V gene is TRBV28, the J gene TRBJ2-7; D is possibly TRBD2 (5 bases). The CDR3 spans 15 residues. V was shortened by 2 bases and J by 1 base, with 12 bases between the two germline ends. Germline loops: CDR1 MDHEN, CDR2 SYDVKM. CDR3 loop: CASSLDVARSYEQYF. CDR3 bases: TGTGCCAGCAGTTTAGACGTAGCGAGGTCCTACGAGCAGTACTTC.

This clone was picked up one time. The genes are TRBV7-9 and TRBJ2-2; 11 positions match TRBD2. Germline V gene lookup returns CDR1 SEHNR and CDR2 FQNEAQ (reference sequence). The length of the CDR3 is 18 residues. Trimming took 5 bases from V and 5 from J; bases not matched to a gene: 13. The DNA for the CDR3 is TGTGCCAGCAGCCCCAGGGGGCTAGCGGGAGGAGGAACCGGGGAGCTGTTTTTT. Protein product: CASSPRGLAGGGTGELFF.

This clone was counted once. The J gene is TRBJ2-3, the V gene TRBV18; D ambiguous. V lost 2 bases to trimming and J lost 6 bases, with 15 bases between them. From germline, CDR1 is KGHSH and CDR2 LQKENI. The CDR3 is 15 amino acids. The CDR3 loop is CASSPSGGPRDTQYF. In nucleotides, the CDR3 is TGTGCCAGCTCACCATCCGGCGGCCCCCGGGATACGCAGTATTTT.

The chain carries TRBV30 and TRBJ1-5; 10 nucleotides match TRBD1. Germline V gene data show CDR1 as GTSNPN and CDR2 as SVGIG (reference sequence). V shed 3 bases and J 4 bases; nucleotides not matched to a gene: 6. This CDR3 has 15 amino acids. The CDR3 spells CAWSGPGQGNQPQHF. In DNA, the CDR3 is TGTGCCTGGAGCGGCCCGGGACAGGGGAATCAGCCCCAGCATTTT. The full variable domain, its missing parts supplied by reference TRBV30 and TRBJ1-5, is SQTIHQWPATLVQPVGSPLSLECTVEGTSNPNLYWYRQAAGRGLQLLFYSVGIGQISSEVPQNLSASRPQDRQFILSSKKLLLSDSGFYLCAWSGPGQGNQPQHFGDGTRLSIL.

The V call is TRBV28, the J call TRBJ1-5; TRBD1 is a possible D gene (6 bases). This CDR3 is 16 amino acids long. V was pared by 6 bases and J by 5 bases, with 20 bases between. Germline assignment: CDR1 MDHEN and CDR2 SYDVKM. This CDR3 reads CASSEKMTDRHQPQHF. The DNA for the CDR3 is TGTGCCAGCAGCGAAAAGATGACAGACAGGCATCAGCCCCAGCATTTT.

This chain uses TRBV6-5 with TRBJ1-1; D unclear. CDR1 and CDR2 (germline): MNHEY, SVGAGI. Trimming left V 2 bases short and J 0 bases short, with 10 bases between. This CDR3 is 15 amino acids long. CDR3 loop: CASSYASLLNTEAFF. CDR3 nucleotides: TGTGCCAGCAGTTACGCAAGTCTCCTGAACACTGAAGCTTTCTTT.

This chain joins TRBV27 and TRBJ1-4; D is unresolved. The germline V and J ends were trimmed by 11 bases and 4 bases, with 17 bases remaining between them. The CDR3 is made up of 14 amino acids. The V gene's germline CDR1 is MNHEY and CDR2 SMNVEV (reference sequence). For the CDR3, the DNA is TGTGCCTTCAAAGGTCACAGCCTTAATGAAAAACTGTTTTTT. This encodes CAFKGHSLNEKLFF. The full variable domain, rest sourced from reference TRBV27 and TRBJ1-4, is EAQVTQNPRYLITVTGKKLTVTCSQNMNHEYMSWYRQDPGLGLRQIYYSMNVEVTDKGDVPEGYKVSRKEKRNFPLILESPSPNQTSLYFCAFKGHSLNEKLFFGSGTQLSVL.